These 20 T cell receptor beta chains were all obtained from the same sample, sequenced in a study of shared clonotypes between healthy human individuals. Here immunoSEQ multiplex PCR was the method, and the copy in TCRdb shows in-frame clones only, minus some. The sample shows approximately 840,000 clones, just over 95% of them seen only once. The naive CD8 fraction comprised CD45RO-negative cells positively selected for CCR7 and excluded terminally differentiated effector memory CD45RA+ cells. The specimen was naive CD8+ T cells sorted from blood. All receptors come from a man under 40 in good health.

The chain links TRBV29-1 to TRBJ2-1; D may correspond to TRBD1 or TRBD2 (5 bases each). The CDR3 runs 13 residues. Germline lookup yields CDR1 SQVTM and CDR2 ANQGSEA. V gave up 3 bases and J gave up 9 bases, with 15 bases separating them. The CDR3 DNA reads TGCAGCGTTGATGTTGAGGGGCGTAGTGAGCAGTTCTTC. Protein: CSVDVEGRSEQFF.

The chain has TRBV20-1 and TRBJ2-1, with TRBD2 matching over 8 bases. This CDR3 region has 11 residues. From germline, CDR1 is DFQATT and CDR2 SNEGSKA (reference sequence). Here the CDR3 reads CSLTSGNEQFF. The CDR3 coding sequence is TGCAGCCTCACTAGCGGCAATGAGCAGTTCTTC.

The J gene is TRBJ2-3, the V gene TRBV7-8; D is unresolved. CDR1 SGHVS and CDR2 FQNEAQ come from the germline V gene. The germline V and J ends were trimmed by 5 bases and 5 bases, with 17 bases remaining between them. The CDR3 is 15 amino acids. CDR3 in amino acids: CASSGRATRGDTQYF. The CDR3 coding sequence is TGTGCCAGCAGCGGCCGGGCTACCCGCGGAGATACGCAGTATTTT.

V gene TRBV5-1 combines with J gene TRBJ2-2; maybe TRBD1 (6 bases). This CDR3 spans 18 amino acids. Germline CDR1 reads SGHRS; CDR2 reads YFSETQ. Trimming pared 0 bases from V and 3 bases from J, leaving 18 bases between. The CDR3 sequence: CASSLEWGPYEDTGELFF. The CDR3 region has the DNA TGCGCCAGCAGCTTGGAATGGGGGCCTTACGAGGACACCGGGGAGCTGTTTTTT.

The chain couples TRBV9 to TRBJ1-4; 9 bases line up with TRBD1. J lost 1 base, V lost 3 bases, and 4 bases had no gene match. CDR3 length equals 16 residues. Germline CDR1 is SGDLS and CDR2 is YYNGEE. The CDR3 reads CASSGTGGGTNEKLFF. The CDR3 nucleotides read TGTGCCAGCAGCGGTACAGGGGGCGGAACTAATGAAAAACTGTTTTTT.

In its sample, this clone was seen once. The V call is TRBV9, the J call TRBJ2-7; no clear D gene. Germline V gene lookup returns CDR1 SGDLS and CDR2 YYNGEE. The CDR3 loop spans 14 amino acids. V was shortened by 3 bases and J by 3 bases, with 13 bases between the two germline ends. The CDR3 DNA reads TGTGCCAGCAGCGCCGCCGACCGCAACTACGAGCAGTACTTC. Translation gives CASSAADRNYEQYF.

The rearrangement uses TRBV9 and TRBJ2-7, with D hard to call. V was pared by 0 bases and J by 2 bases, with 9 bases between. Germline loops: CDR1 SGDLS, CDR2 YYNGEE. The CDR3 sequence is 14 residues long. CDR3 DNA sequence: TGTGCCAGCAGCGTAGAGCCCCTAACCTACGAGCAGTACTTC. Translating it yields CASSVEPLTYEQYF.

This sequence joins TRBV2 and TRBJ2-7; 7 bases align to TRBD2. The V gene's germline CDR1 is SNHLY and CDR2 FYNNEI. Trimming at V came to 8 bases and at J to 3 bases, leaving 7 bases not matched to a gene. The CDR3 runs 13 residues. The CDR3 DNA is TGTGCCAGCTTTAGGACTAGGGTCTACGAGCAGTACTTC. It specifies CASFRTRVYEQYF.

The chain joins TRBV5-4 to TRBJ1-1, with 8 nucleotides matching TRBD1. Germline V gene data show CDR1 as SGHNT and CDR2 as YYREEE (reference sequence). This CDR3 is built from 14 residues. The ends lost 2 bases at V and 3 bases at J; junction bases unmatched: 3. The CDR3 sequence: CASSLGTGDTEAFF. The CDR3 bases are TGTGCCAGCAGCTTAGGGACAGGCGACACTGAAGCTTTCTTT.

The rearrangement joins TRBV7-9 to TRBJ2-7; D tentatively reads TRBD1 or TRBD2 (5 bases each). The germline V gene encodes CDR1 SEHNR and CDR2 FQNEAQ (reference sequence). Trimming stripped 0 bases from V and 0 bases from J, with 9 bases between. This CDR3 has 15 amino acids. The CDR3 region is CASSLAQGPSYEQYF. The CDR3 DNA follows: TGTGCCAGCAGCTTAGCCCAGGGACCCTCCTACGAGCAGTACTTC.

V is TRBV5-4 and J is TRBJ1-2; D is perhaps TRBD1 (5 bases). The V end was cut by 0 bases, the J end by 0 bases, with 24 bases between. Per the germline V gene, CDR1 is SGHNT and CDR2 is YYREEE (reference sequence). The CDR3 is made up of 20 amino acids. The CDR3 region is CASSLAGLGAGLAANYGYTF. Here the CDR3 DNA reads TGTGCCAGCAGCTTGGCGGGGCTGGGCGCAGGACTAGCAGCTAACTATGGCTACACCTTC.

This rearrangement joins TRBV5-1 to TRBJ2-2; D unresolved. CDR1 and CDR2 (germline): SGHRS, YFSETQ. V lost 1 base, J lost 3 bases, and 1 base lay in between. The CDR3 is made up of 12 amino acids. CDR3 in amino acids: CASSLYTGELFF. The CDR3 DNA reads TGCGCCAGCAGCTTGTACACCGGGGAGCTGTTTTTT.

The rearrangement joins TRBV4-3 to TRBJ2-7; D is uncertain. Looked up from germline, CDR1 is LGHNA and CDR2 is YSLEER. V lost 3 bases and J lost 1, with 13 bases in between. CDR3 length equals 15 residues. This CDR3 reads CASSQGPSESYEQYF. The CDR3 bases are TGCGCCAGCAGCCAGGGCCCGTCCGAGTCCTACGAGCAGTACTTC.

In this sample, this clone turned up a few times. V is TRBV27 and J is TRBJ2-1, with 9 bases matching TRBD1. Germline V gives CDR1 MNHEY, CDR2 SMNVEV (reference sequence). The junction had 4 bases not matched to a gene; V was cut back by 7 bases and J by 3 bases. The CDR3 contains 14 residues. In DNA, the CDR3 is TGTGCCAGCACCGGGACAGGGCGCTACAATGAGCAGTTCTTC. It yields the protein CASTGTGRYNEQFF.

The J gene is TRBJ2-1, the V gene TRBV7-2, with a tentative D call TRBD2 (6 bases). The germline V gene has CDR1 SGHTA and CDR2 FQGNSA. Trimming stripped 1 base from V and 0 bases from J, with 13 bases between. The CDR3 is made up of 17 amino acids. The CDR3 here is CASSLGRLGSSYNEQFF. CDR3 DNA: TGTGCCAGCAGCTTAGGGAGACTAGGGAGCTCCTACAATGAGCAGTTCTTC. Full variable domain (missing parts from reference TRBV7-2 and TRBJ2-1): GAGVSQSPSNKVTEKGKDVELRCDPISGHTALYWYRQSLGQGLEFLIYFQGNSAPDKSGLPSDRFSAERTGGSVSTLTIQRTQQEDSAVYLCASSLGRLGSSYNEQFFGPGTRLTVL.

The chain recombines TRBV7-6 with TRBJ2-7, with 8 bases matching TRBD2. This CDR3 is 17 amino acids long. Germline V gene lookup returns CDR1 SGHVS and CDR2 FNYEAQ. V lost 1 base to trimming and J lost 5 bases; unmatched junction nucleotides: 13. The CDR3 region has the DNA TGTGCCAGCAGCTTAGTTCGGGCGGGAGGACCTTCTCACGAGCAGTACTTC. This encodes CASSLVRAGGPSHEQYF.

In its sample, this clone was seen once. Other DNA sequences from this sample encode an identical CDR3 as well. V and J are TRBV2 and TRBJ2-3; D is undetermined. With 6 bases removed from V and 3 bases from J, the gap between germline ends came to 7 bases. Germline V gene lookup returns CDR1 SNHLY and CDR2 FYNNEI. The CDR3 runs 12 residues. CDR3 protein: CASRGGTDTQYF. CDR3 nucleotides: TGTGCCAGCAGGGGTGGAACAGATACGCAGTATTTT. The whole variable domain, remainder taken from reference TRBV2 and TRBJ2-3, is EPEVTQTPSHQVTQMGQEVILRCVPISNHLYFYWYRQILGQKVEFLVSFYNNEISEKSEIFDDQFSVERPDGSNFTLKIRSTKLEDSAMYFCASRGGTDTQYFGPGTRLTVL.

The genes are TRBV6-1 and TRBJ2-7; 9 bases are a match to TRBD1. Germline V CDR1 and CDR2: MNHNS, SASEGT. There are 15 residues in the CDR3. J gave up 4 bases and V 6 bases, and 10 bases lay outside the gene matches. CDR3 nucleotides: TGTGCCAGCAGCCATACGGGACAGGGAAAATACGAGCAGTACTTC. It translates to CASSHTGQGKYEQYF.

This clone was counted between two and nine times. It may be a read error: a sequence one base away is much more abundant. This chain joins TRBV2 and TRBJ2-3, with D unclear. The CDR3 is 11 residues long. CDR1 is SNHLY, CDR2 FYNNEI, per germline. Trimming removed 6 bases at V and 6 bases at J, with 7 bases between. CDR3 amino acids: CASRTWDTQYF. The CDR3 region has the DNA TGTGCCAGCAGGACGTGGGATACGCAGTATTTT.

V gene TRBV9 combines with J gene TRBJ1-1, with D possibly matching TRBD1 (5 bases). The germline CDR1 and CDR2 sequences are SGDLS and YYNGEE. Trimming took off 3 bases at V and 3 bases at J, with 18 bases between the two ends. The length of the CDR3 is 16 residues. The CDR3 loop reads CASSALFGAVDTEAFF. The CDR3 nucleotides read TGTGCCAGCAGCGCCCTGTTCGGGGCGGTCGACACTGAAGCTTTCTTT.